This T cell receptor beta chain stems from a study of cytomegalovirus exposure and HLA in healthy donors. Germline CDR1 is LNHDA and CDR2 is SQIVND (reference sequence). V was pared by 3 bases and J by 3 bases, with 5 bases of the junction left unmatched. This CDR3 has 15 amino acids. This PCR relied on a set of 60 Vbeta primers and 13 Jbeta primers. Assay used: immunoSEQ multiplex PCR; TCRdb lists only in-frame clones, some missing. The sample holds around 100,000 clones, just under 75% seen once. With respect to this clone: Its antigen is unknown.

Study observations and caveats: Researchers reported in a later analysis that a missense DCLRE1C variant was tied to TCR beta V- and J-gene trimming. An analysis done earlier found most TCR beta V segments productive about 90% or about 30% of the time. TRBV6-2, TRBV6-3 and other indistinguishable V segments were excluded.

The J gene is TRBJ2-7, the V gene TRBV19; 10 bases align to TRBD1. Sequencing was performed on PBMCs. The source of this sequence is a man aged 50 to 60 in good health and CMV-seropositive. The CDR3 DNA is TGTGCCAGTAGTATCGGGACAGGGGATTACTACGAGCAGTACTTC. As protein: CASSIGTGDYYEQYF.